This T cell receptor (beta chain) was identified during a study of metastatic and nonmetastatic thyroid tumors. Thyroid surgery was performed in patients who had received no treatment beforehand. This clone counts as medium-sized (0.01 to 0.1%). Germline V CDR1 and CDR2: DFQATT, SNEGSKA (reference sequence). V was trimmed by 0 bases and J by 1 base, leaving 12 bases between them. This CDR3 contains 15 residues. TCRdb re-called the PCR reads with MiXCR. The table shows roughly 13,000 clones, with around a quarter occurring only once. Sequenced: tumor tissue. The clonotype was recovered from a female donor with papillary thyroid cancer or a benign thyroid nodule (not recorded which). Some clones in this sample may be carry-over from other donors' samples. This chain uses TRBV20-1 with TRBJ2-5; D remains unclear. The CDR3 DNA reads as TGCAGTGCTAGAGATTTCCTACGGATCCAAGAGACCCAGTACTTC. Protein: CSARDFLRIQETQYF.